This T cell receptor beta chain was observed in a study of blood T cell repertoires in COVID-19. For the study at large: PBMCs, B-cell-depleted T cells, or T cells provided the cDNA or gDNA that made up the material.

As handled by the study authors: The assay estimated nucleated cells by amplifying reference gene primers. Profiling relied on immunoSEQ multiplex PCR, and the TCRdb table lists in-frame clones only, not all of them. D and trimming come from the DNA, and the V and J calls and clone size come from that table. The table has roughly 60,000 clones, about nine tenths seen once. Germline CDR1 is SGHDT and CDR2 is YYEEEE. Trimming cost V 0 bases and J 4 bases, with 13 bases left between them. The CDR3 covers 16 residues. The rearrangement links TRBV5-6 to TRBJ2-2, with a possible D match to TRBD2 (5 bases). This receptor was identified in a woman of 80 years or more with active COVID-19. Sequencing was performed on peripheral blood. CDR3 sequence: CASSLGAGLATGELFF. The CDR3 region has the DNA TGTGCCAGCAGCTTGGGTGCCGGACTGGCCACCGGGGAGCTGTTTTTT.